The rows below give T cell receptor beta chains drawn from one sample of a study of blood T cells in healthy people across ages. TCRdb recomputed calls from the 5' RACE reads with MiXCR, one row per CDR3 protein. Here the sample spans roughly 800,000 distinct CDR3 sequences, 20% to 25% being singletons. These data are also associated with another study on T cells of mothers and their children.

The specimen sequenced was blood. These receptors were collected from a boy between 10 and 17 years old in good health. Both conserved end residues are part of each CDR3. D genes are given only for firm matches. Clone size, where shown, is once, few, many, or a class for clones that have expanded.

D gene	V gene	J gene	clone size	CDR3 protein	CDR3 DNA
.	TRBV9	TRBJ2-7	.	CASSVGPSRPYEQYF	TGTGCCAGCAGCGTGGGGCCCTCTAGGCCCTACGAGCAGTACTTC
.	TRBV2	TRBJ2-1	.	CASSPGTYNEQFF	TGTGCCAGCAGTCCAGGGACCTACAATGAGCAGTTCTTC
TRBD1	TRBV7-6	TRBJ1-2	.	CANSPGTAYGYTF	TGTGCCAACAGCCCCGGGACAGCTTATGGCTACACCTTC
TRBD2	TRBV3-1	TRBJ2-1	.	CASSQGPSGIYNEQFF	TGTGCCAGCAGCCAAGGCCCTAGCGGAATATACAATGAGCAGTTCTTC
.	TRBV2	TRBJ1-1	.	CASSDVGWITEAFF	TGTGCCAGCAGTGACGTAGGGTGGATCACTGAAGCTTTCTTT
.	TRBV7-2	TRBJ2-3	many	CASSLLSSTDTQYF	TGTGCCAGCAGTTTATTGTCTAGCACAGATACGCAGTATTTT
.	TRBV12-3/TRBV12-4	TRBJ2-6	.	CASSIDPGANVLTF	TGTGCCAGCAGCATTGATCCTGGGGCCAACGTCCTGACTTTC
.	TRBV20-1	TRBJ1-1	few	CSARRVGLLNAEAFF	TGCAGTGCTAGAAGAGTCGGACTGTTGAACGCTGAAGCTTTCTTT
.	TRBV28	TRBJ2-7	few	CASRISLRGTWAEQYF	TGTGCCAGCAGAATCAGTCTGCGCGGGACCTGGGCGGAGCAGTACTTC
.	TRBV7-9	TRBJ1-2	.	CASSLPGRADYGYTF	TGTGCCAGCAGCTTACCGGGGCGCGCGGACTATGGCTACACCTTC
.	TRBV15	TRBJ2-1	.	CATSSVGRNEQFF	TGTGCCACCAGCAGTGTAGGGCGAAATGAGCAGTTCTTC
.	TRBV7-2	TRBJ2-5	.	CASSLDLLGSLETQYF	TGTGCCAGCAGCTTAGATCTGCTAGGGAGTTTGGAGACCCAGTACTTC
.	TRBV3-1	TRBJ2-7	.	CASSLHPYEQYF	TGTGCCAGCAGCCTTCATCCCTACGAGCAGTACTTC